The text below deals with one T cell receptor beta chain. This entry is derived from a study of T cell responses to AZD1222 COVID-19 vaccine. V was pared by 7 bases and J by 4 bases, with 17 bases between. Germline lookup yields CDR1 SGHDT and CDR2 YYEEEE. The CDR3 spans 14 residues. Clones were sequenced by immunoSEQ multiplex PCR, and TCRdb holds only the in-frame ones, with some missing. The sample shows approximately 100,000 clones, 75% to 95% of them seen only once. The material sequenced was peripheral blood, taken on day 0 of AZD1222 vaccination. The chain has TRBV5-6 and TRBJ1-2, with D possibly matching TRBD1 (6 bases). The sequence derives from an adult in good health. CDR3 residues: CASSRLGGGYGYTF. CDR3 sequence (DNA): TGTGCCAGCTCACGGCTCGGGGGCGGCTATGGCTACACCTTC.